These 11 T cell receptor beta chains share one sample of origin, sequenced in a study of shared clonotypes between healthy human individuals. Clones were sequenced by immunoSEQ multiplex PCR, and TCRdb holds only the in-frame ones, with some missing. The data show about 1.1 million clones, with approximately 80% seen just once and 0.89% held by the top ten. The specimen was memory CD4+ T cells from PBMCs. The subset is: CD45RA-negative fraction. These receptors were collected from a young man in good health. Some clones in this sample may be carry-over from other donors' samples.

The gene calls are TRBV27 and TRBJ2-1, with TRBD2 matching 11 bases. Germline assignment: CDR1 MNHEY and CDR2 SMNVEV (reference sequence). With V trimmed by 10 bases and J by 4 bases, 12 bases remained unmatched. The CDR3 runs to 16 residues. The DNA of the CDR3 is TGTGCCACCCACTGGGGACTAGCGGCTTTATACAATGAGCAGTTCTTC. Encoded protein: CATHWGLAALYNEQFF.

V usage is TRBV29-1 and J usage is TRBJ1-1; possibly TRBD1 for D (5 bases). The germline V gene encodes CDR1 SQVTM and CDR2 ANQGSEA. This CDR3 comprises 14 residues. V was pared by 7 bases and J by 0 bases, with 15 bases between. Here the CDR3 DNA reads TGCAGCGCTGCCAGGGAGCCGATGAACACTGAAGCTTTCTTT. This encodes CSAAREPMNTEAFF.

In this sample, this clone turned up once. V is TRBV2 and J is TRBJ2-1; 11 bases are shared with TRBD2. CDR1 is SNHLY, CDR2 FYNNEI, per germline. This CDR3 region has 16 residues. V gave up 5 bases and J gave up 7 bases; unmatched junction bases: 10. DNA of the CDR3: TGTGCCAGCAGTACCGGGCTAGCGGGAGGAGGGAATGAGCAGTTCTTC. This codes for CASSTGLAGGGNEQFF.

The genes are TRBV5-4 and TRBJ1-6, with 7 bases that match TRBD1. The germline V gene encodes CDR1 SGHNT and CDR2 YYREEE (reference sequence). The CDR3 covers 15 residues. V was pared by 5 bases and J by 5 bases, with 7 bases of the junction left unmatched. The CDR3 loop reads CASRLGGADNSPLHF. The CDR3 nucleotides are TGTGCCAGCAGATTAGGGGGCGCCGATAATTCACCCCTCCACTTT.

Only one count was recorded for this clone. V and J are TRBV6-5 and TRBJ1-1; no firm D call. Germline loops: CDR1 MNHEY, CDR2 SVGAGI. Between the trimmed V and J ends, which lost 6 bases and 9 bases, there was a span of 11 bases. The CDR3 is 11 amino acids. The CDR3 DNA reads TGTGCCAGCAGCGATCGGTCCAAAGCTTTCTTT. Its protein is CASSDRSKAFF.

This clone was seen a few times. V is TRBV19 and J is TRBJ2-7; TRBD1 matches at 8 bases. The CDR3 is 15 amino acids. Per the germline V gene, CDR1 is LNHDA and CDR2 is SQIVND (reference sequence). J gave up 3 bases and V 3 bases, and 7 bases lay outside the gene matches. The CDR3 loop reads CASSISAGGLYEQYF. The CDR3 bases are TGTGCCAGTAGTATCTCGGCAGGGGGCCTCTACGAGCAGTACTTC.

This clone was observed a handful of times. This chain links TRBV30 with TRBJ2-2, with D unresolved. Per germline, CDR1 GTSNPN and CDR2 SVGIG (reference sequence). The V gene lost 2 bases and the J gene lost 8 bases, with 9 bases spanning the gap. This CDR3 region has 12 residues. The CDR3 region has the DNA TGTGCCTGGAGTCCTAGGCTTGGGGAGCTGTTTTTT. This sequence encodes CAWSPRLGELFF.

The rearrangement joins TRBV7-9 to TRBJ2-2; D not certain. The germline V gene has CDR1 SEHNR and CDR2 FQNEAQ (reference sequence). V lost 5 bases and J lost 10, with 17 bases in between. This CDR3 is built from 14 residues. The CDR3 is CASSELLGNKELFF. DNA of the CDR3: TGTGCCAGCAGCGAATTGTTGGGGAATAAGGAGCTGTTTTTT.

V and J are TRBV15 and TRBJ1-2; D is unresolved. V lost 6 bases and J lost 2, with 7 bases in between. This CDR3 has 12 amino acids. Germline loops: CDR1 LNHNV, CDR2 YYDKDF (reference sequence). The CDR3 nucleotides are TGTGCCACCAGTGGCAGCAACTATGGCTACACCTTC. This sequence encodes CATSGSNYGYTF.

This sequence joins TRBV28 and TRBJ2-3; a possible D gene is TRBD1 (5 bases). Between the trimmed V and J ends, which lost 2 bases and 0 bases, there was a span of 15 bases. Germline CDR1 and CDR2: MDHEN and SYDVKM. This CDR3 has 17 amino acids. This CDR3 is CASSLEGRALSTDTQYF. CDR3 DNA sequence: TGTGCCAGCAGTTTAGAAGGCAGGGCGCTTAGCACAGATACGCAGTATTTT.

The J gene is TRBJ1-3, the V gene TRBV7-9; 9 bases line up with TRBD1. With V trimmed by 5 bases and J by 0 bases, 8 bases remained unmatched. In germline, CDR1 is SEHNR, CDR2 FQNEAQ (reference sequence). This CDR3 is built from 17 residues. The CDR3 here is CASSRDRAPFSGNTIYF. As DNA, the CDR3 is TGTGCCAGCAGCCGGGACAGGGCCCCGTTCTCTGGAAACACCATATATTTT.